This T cell receptor beta chain comes out of a study of monozygotic twins with inflammatory bowel disease. TCRdb derives one entry per CDR3 protein from the 5' RACE reads, leaving out DNA. With over 350,000 distinct CDR3 sequences in the sample, the ten largest clones hold 2% to 3%. The germline gives CDR1 MRHNA, CDR2 SNTAGT. The CDR3 covers 16 residues. Sequencing was done on a sample of blood. The sequence was collected from a human donor with ulcerative colitis or Crohn's disease, or a healthy co-twin of an affected twin (not recorded which). The chain recombines TRBV6-4 with TRBJ2-1; TCRdb calls TRBD2, which cannot be checked without DNA. The CDR3 is CASSDSGRGGLNEQFF.